A selection of T cell receptor beta chains follows, all from one sample in a study of shared clonotypes between healthy human individuals. The protocol was immunoSEQ multiplex PCR, while the TCRdb copy is restricted to in-frame clones and leaves out a portion. The table records more than 850,000 clones, roughly 74% of them present only once. The specimen was memory CD4+ T cells from PBMCs. The receptors stem from a man between 18 and 29 years old in good health. Some clones in this sample may be carry-over from other donors' samples. Both conserved end residues are part of each CDR3. The D gene is left open where the match is weak. A row's size may be missing; if present it is once, few, many or a size class.

.,.,TRBV14,TRBJ1-2,12,CASSQHNYGYTF,TGTGCCAGCAGCCAACATAACTATGGCTACACCTTC
.,TRBD2,TRBV2,TRBJ2-7,14,CASSETSGGYEQYF,TGTGCCAGCAGTGAGACTAGCGGGGGCTACGAGCAGTACTTC
.,.,TRBV7-9,TRBJ2-4,18,CASSRGEIRELAKNIQYF,TGTGCCAGCAGCCGGGGCGAGATAAGGGAACTGGCCAAAAACATTCAGTACTTC
.,TRBD1,TRBV11-2,TRBJ2-7,15,CASSLYPGGYWEQYF,TGTGCCAGCAGCCTATATCCAGGGGGCTATTGGGAGCAGTACTTC
.,.,TRBV7-6,TRBJ2-5,16,CASSLRVAEKQETQYF,TGTGCCAGCAGCCTTCGGGTAGCGGAAAAACAAGAGACCCAGTACTTC
.,.,TRBV29-1,TRBJ2-5,13,CSVGDEYQETQYF,TGCAGCGTGGGCGACGAGTACCAAGAGACCCAGTACTTC
.,TRBD2,TRBV11-3,TRBJ2-7,15,CASSLDGSGRAQEYF,TGTGCCAGCAGCTTAGACGGTAGCGGGAGGGCACAAGAGTACTTC
.,.,TRBV5-1,TRBJ2-5,13,CASSSGRSETQYF,TGCGCCAGCAGCTCGGGACGTTCAGAGACCCAGTACTTC
.,TRBD1,TRBV6-6,TRBJ2-7,11,CATRTGVEQHF,TGTGCCACCAGGACAGGGGTCGAGCAGCACTTC
.,.,TRBV6-6,TRBJ1-5,13,CASSPSRNQPQHF,TGTGCCAGCAGTCCCTCCCGTAATCAGCCCCAGCATTTT
.,TRBD1,TRBV2,TRBJ2-1,14,CASMQDRNYNEQFF,TGTGCCAGCATGCAGGACAGGAACTACAATGAGCAGTTCTTC
.,TRBD1,TRBV5-1,TRBJ2-1,14,CASSQGFPVDEQFF,TGCGCCAGCTCACAGGGGTTTCCCGTTGATGAGCAGTTCTTC
.,TRBD1,TRBV27,TRBJ1-3,15,CASSLGTGPGNTIYF,TGTGCCAGCAGTTTAGGGACAGGACCTGGAAACACCATATATTTT
.,.,TRBV5-1,TRBJ2-1,15,CASRPQGPSYNEQFF,TGCGCCAGCAGACCGCAGGGGCCCTCCTACAATGAGCAGTTCTTC
.,.,TRBV9,TRBJ1-3,15,CASSKAVLSGNTIYF,TGTGCCAGCAGCAAAGCAGTACTTTCTGGAAACACCATATATTTT
.,.,TRBV10-1,TRBJ2-7,12,CASSDYSYEQYF,TGCGCCAGCAGTGACTATTCCTACGAGCAGTACTTC
.,.,TRBV27,TRBJ2-7,13,CASSSIRSYEQYF,TGTGCCAGCAGTTCGATACGAAGTTACGAGCAGTACTTC
.,.,TRBV20-1,TRBJ1-1,11,CSARVRGEAFF,TGCAGTGCTAGAGTCCGGGGTGAAGCTTTCTTT
few,TRBD1,TRBV10-3,TRBJ1-1,14,CAIQTEMRQGQAFF,TGTGCCATCCAGACCGAAATGAGACAGGGCCAAGCTTTCTTT
.,TRBD1,TRBV6-1,TRBJ2-7,14,CASSSDRVGLEQYF,TGTGCCAGCAGTTCGGACAGGGTTGGTCTGGAGCAGTACTTC
.,.,TRBV7-2,TRBJ2-5,13,CASTRRVEETQYF,TGTGCCAGCACCCGGAGAGTAGAAGAGACCCAGTACTTC
.,.,TRBV10-3,TRBJ1-2,13,CAISPQGNYGYTF,TGTGCCATCAGTCCACAGGGTAACTATGGCTACACCTTC
.,.,TRBV18,TRBJ1-1,15,CASSPLVGRNTEAFF,TGTGCCAGCTCACCTCTCGTGGGGAGGAACACTGAAGCTTTCTTT
.,.,TRBV4-3,TRBJ2-1,14,CASSQYWGNNEQFF,TGCGCCAGCAGCCAATATTGGGGTAACAATGAGCAGTTCTTC
.,.,TRBV5-1,TRBJ2-7,15,CASSFEGPDLGEQYF,TGCGCCAGCAGCTTTGAAGGCCCGGATCTAGGGGAGCAGTACTTC
.,TRBD2,TRBV28,TRBJ2-5,16,CASSLALAGIQETQYF,TGTGCCAGCAGTTTAGCCCTAGCGGGGATCCAAGAGACCCAGTACTTC
.,.,TRBV7-2,TRBJ2-2,15,CASSFIRGNTGELFF,TGTGCCAGCAGCTTTATTCGCGGGAACACCGGGGAGCTGTTTTTT
few,.,TRBV28,TRBJ1-5,12,CATSRGNQPQHF,TGTGCCACCTCGAGGGGCAATCAGCCCCAGCATTTT
.,TRBD1,TRBV5-1,TRBJ1-1,13,CASSLTGGTEAFF,TGCGCCAGCAGCTTGACAGGGGGGACTGAAGCTTTCTTT
.,.,TRBV28,TRBJ1-2,15,CASGSFGAGDYGYTF,TGTGCCAGCGGTAGCTTTGGCGCTGGGGACTATGGCTACACCTTC
.,.,TRBV10-3,TRBJ2-3,13,CAISPPRADTQYF,TGTGCCATCAGCCCCCCTAGGGCAGATACGCAGTATTTT
.,.,TRBV29-1,TRBJ2-3,11,CTSGDTDTQYF,TGCACCTCGGGGGACACAGATACGCAGTATTTT
few,.,TRBV7-9,TRBJ2-1,13,CASSFFSYNEQFF,TGTGCCAGCAGCTTTTTCTCCTACAATGAGCAGTTCTTC
.,TRBD1,TRBV12-5,TRBJ1-1,14,CASGHGTGWTEAFF,TGTGCTAGTGGTCACGGGACAGGGTGGACTGAAGCTTTCTTT
.,TRBD1,TRBV5-5,TRBJ2-1,15,CASSSSGTGYNEQFF,TGTGCCAGCAGCTCTTCCGGGACAGGGTACAATGAGCAGTTCTTC
many,TRBD2,TRBV7-3,TRBJ2-2,15,CASSLTSGGAGELFF,TGTGCCAGCAGCTTAACTTCGGGAGGGGCCGGGGAGCTGTTTTTT
.,TRBD1,TRBV5-1,TRBJ2-3,15,CASSASGTGLHTQYF,TGCGCCAGCAGCGCCTCCGGGACAGGGCTCCATACGCAGTATTTT
.,TRBD1,TRBV5-4,TRBJ1-4,16,CASSLIGEGASEKLFF,TGTGCCAGCAGCTTGATAGGAGAGGGGGCTTCTGAAAAACTGTTTTTT
.,TRBD1,TRBV5-4,TRBJ2-7,15,CASSPGQEETYEQYF,TGTGCCAGCAGCCCCGGACAGGAAGAAACCTACGAGCAGTACTTC
.,.,TRBV28,TRBJ2-5,14,CASSLMAGSETQYF,TGTGCCAGCAGTTTAATGGCGGGATCCGAGACCCAGTACTTC
.,TRBD1,TRBV28,TRBJ1-3,16,CASRWNAGGFGNTIYF,TGTGCCAGCAGATGGAACGCAGGGGGCTTTGGAAACACCATATATTTT
.,TRBD2,TRBV29-1,TRBJ2-1,13,CSVSGRVSNEQFF,TGCAGCGTTAGCGGGAGGGTTTCCAATGAGCAGTTCTTC
.,.,TRBV19,TRBJ2-3,13,CASSIDGAGTQYF,TGTGCCAGTAGTATAGATGGGGCCGGTACGCAGTATTTT
once,TRBD2,TRBV5-1,TRBJ2-1,16,CASSLVASGTYNEQFF,TGCGCCAGCAGCTTGGTAGCGAGCGGGACCTACAATGAGCAGTTCTTC
.,TRBD2,TRBV6-4,TRBJ2-1,16,CASSGGLSGSYNEQFF,TGTGCCAGCAGTGGAGGACTAAGCGGGAGCTACAATGAGCAGTTCTTC
.,.,TRBV27,TRBJ2-3,11,CANARGDTQYF,TGTGCCAACGCTAGAGGAGATACGCAGTATTTT
.,TRBD2,TRBV5-6,TRBJ2-7,17,CASSLLASGALSYEQYF,TGTGCCAGCAGCTTGTTGGCTAGCGGGGCTCTCTCCTACGAGCAGTACTTC
.,TRBD2,TRBV10-1,TRBJ2-7,15,CASSVSLAGSYEQYF,TGCGCCAGCAGTGTAAGTTTAGCGGGATCCTACGAGCAGTACTTC
.,.,TRBV28,TRBJ1-2,14,CASSLTGHAYGYTF,TGTGCCAGCAGTTTAACCGGACACGCGTATGGCTACACCTTC
.,.,TRBV9,TRBJ2-2,15,CASSVSSGNTGELFF,TGTGCCAGCAGCGTTTCCAGCGGGAACACCGGGGAGCTGTTTTTT
.,TRBD2,TRBV7-3,TRBJ2-1,15,CASSGSGLNGIEQFF,TGTGCCAGCAGCGGTAGCGGGCTTAATGGGATTGAGCAGTTCTTC
.,.,TRBV6-5,TRBJ1-1,14,CASSTTGYGAEAFF,TGTGCCAGCAGTACCACAGGGTATGGGGCTGAAGCTTTCTTT
many,.,TRBV7-9,TRBJ2-3,12,CASSIGEDTQYF,TGTGCCAGCAGCATCGGGGAAGATACGCAGTATTTT
once,.,TRBV7-6,TRBJ1-1,15,CASSSNGGRSTEAFF,TGTGCCAGCAGCTCGAATGGGGGGCGCAGCACTGAAGCTTTCTTT
few,.,TRBV27,TRBJ1-2,15,CASSRKPGFDYGYTF,TGTGCCAGCAGCCGGAAACCAGGGTTCGACTATGGCTACACCTTC
.,.,TRBV9,TRBJ2-7,15,CASSVAIGYSYEQYF,TGTGCCAGCAGCGTAGCTATTGGCTACTCCTACGAGCAGTACTTC
.,TRBD1,TRBV5-1,TRBJ2-1,15,CASSLGDREYNEQFF,TGCGCCAGCAGCTTGGGGGACAGGGAATACAATGAGCAGTTCTTC